The 30 T cell receptor beta chains below come from one sample, sequenced in a study of T cell responses to AZD1222 COVID-19 vaccine. Clones were sequenced by immunoSEQ multiplex PCR, and TCRdb holds only the in-frame ones, with some missing. This sample has more than 95,000 clones, with around 76% found just once. Sequencing was performed on peripheral blood, taken on day 0 of AZD1222 vaccination. The origin of the receptors is an adult in good health.

V usage is TRBV10-3 and J usage is TRBJ2-7; weak D call: TRBD1 (6 bases). Germline CDR1 ENHRY, CDR2 SYGVKD. This CDR3 contains 15 residues. With 3 bases removed from V and 3 bases from J, the gap between germline ends came to 15 bases. The chain's CDR3 is CAISDVQGSVYEQYF. The CDR3 DNA reads TGTGCCATCAGTGACGTGCAGGGGTCAGTCTACGAGCAGTACTTC.

The J gene is TRBJ1-2, the V gene TRBV2; D gene unclear. The V gene lost 5 bases and the J gene lost 0 bases, with 13 bases spanning the gap. Germline-derived CDR1 and CDR2 are SNHLY and FYNNEI. There are 15 residues in the CDR3. The CDR3 sequence: CASSTDPTANYGYTF. CDR3 bases: TGTGCCAGCAGTACGGACCCAACCGCTAACTATGGCTACACCTTC.

This sequence joins TRBV6-4 and TRBJ1-5, with 8 bases lining up with TRBD1. Germline V CDR1 and CDR2: MRHNA, SNTAGT. The CDR3 has 17 residues. The J segment lost 2 bases and the V segment lost 10 bases, leaving 16 bases of the junction unmatched. CDR3 sequence reads: CAIISTGEGFGNQPQHF. The CDR3 DNA follows: TGTGCCATTATTTCGACAGGGGAGGGTTTTGGCAATCAGCCCCAGCATTTT.

This clone has a handful of counts. The chain employs TRBV9 and TRBJ1-2; 7 bases are a match to TRBD1. The CDR3 loop spans 14 amino acids. V shed 5 bases, J shed 4 bases, and the junction held 8 bases outside the gene matches. Germline V gives CDR1 SGDLS, CDR2 YYNGEE. The CDR3 is CASRGTAEGYGYTF. CDR3 coding DNA: TGTGCCAGCAGGGGGACAGCCGAGGGCTATGGCTACACCTTC. Combining the CDR3 with reference TRBV9 and TRBJ1-2 gives the whole variable domain DSGVTQTPKHLITATGQRVTLRCSPRSGDLSVYWYQQSLDQGLQFLIQYYNGEERAKGNILERFSAQQFPDLHSELNLSSLELGDSALYFCASRGTAEGYGYTFGSGTRLTVV.

This chain connects TRBV2 to TRBJ1-5, with a tentative D call TRBD1 (6 bases). CDR1 SNHLY and CDR2 FYNNEI come from the germline V gene. V was pared by 4 bases and J by 4 bases, with 14 bases between. The CDR3 totals 15 residues. CDR3 DNA sequence: TGTGCCAGCAGTGTAACCAGAGGGGGAAATCAGCCCCAGCATTTT. This translates into CASSVTRGGNQPQHF.

The chain combines TRBV4-2 with TRBJ2-1, with D perhaps matching TRBD1 or TRBD2 (5 bases each). The germline CDR1 and CDR2 sequences are LGHNA and YNFKEQ. The V and J ends lost 4 bases and 0 bases respectively, with 16 bases between them. The CDR3 is 17 residues long. This chain's CDR3 is CASSRAGTGSSYNEQFF. The CDR3 nucleotides are TGTGCCAGCAGCCGAGCCGGGACGGGGAGCTCCTACAATGAGCAGTTCTTC.

This clone counts as large (0.1 to 1%). The CDR3 loop is CASSPMRLNTEAFF. CDR3 in DNA: TGTGCCAGCTCCCCTATGAGGCTGAACACTGAAGCTTTCTTT. V and J are TRBV18 and TRBJ1-1; D gene unclear. Per germline, CDR1 KGHSH and CDR2 LQKENI. The CDR3 is made up of 14 amino acids. Trimming took 6 bases from V and 0 from J, leaving 11 bases between them.

The V gene is TRBV5-4, the J gene TRBJ1-2; TRBD1 agrees at 7 bases. V was pared by 3 bases and J by 8 bases, with 10 bases of the junction left unmatched. The CDR3 length is 14 residues. CDR1 and CDR2 from the germline V gene are SGHNT and YYREEE (reference sequence). The CDR3, as DNA: TGTGCCAGCAGCTCGCCCCGAGGGGGCCAAGGCTACACCTTC. Translating it yields CASSSPRGGQGYTF.

The sample holds one count of this clone. V usage is TRBV12-3 or TRBV12-4 and J usage is TRBJ1-3; the D is unclear. V was pared by 6 bases and J by 1 base, with 4 bases between. The CDR3 contains 12 residues. The CDR3 reads CASSLSGNTIYF. CDR3 DNA sequence: TGTGCCAGCAGCCTATCTGGAAACACCATATATTTT.

The chain recombines TRBV5-6 with TRBJ2-7, with 8 bases lining up with TRBD1. The CDR3 runs to 14 residues. Germline V gene data show CDR1 as SGHDT and CDR2 as YYEEEE. With V trimmed by 4 bases and J by 0 bases, 3 bases remained unmatched. CDR3 DNA: TGTGCCAGCAGCCAGACAGGGGCCTCCTACGAGCAGTACTTC. It codes for CASSQTGASYEQYF.

This clone showed up just a few times. The J gene is TRBJ1-1, the V gene TRBV10-2, with D perhaps matching TRBD1 (5 bases). V was clipped by 0 bases and J by 0 bases, with 8 bases between them. The CDR3 is made up of 15 amino acids. Germline V gene data show CDR1 as WSHSY and CDR2 as SAAADI. CDR3 sequence reads: CASSESPGLNTEAFF. In DNA, the CDR3 is TGCGCCAGCAGTGAGTCGCCAGGGTTGAACACTGAAGCTTTCTTT.

The rearrangement links TRBV7-8 to TRBJ1-2; TRBD1 matches 8 bases. Germline trimming cut 1 base from V and 5 bases from J; bases unmatched to any gene: 6. Germline V CDR1 and CDR2: SGHVS, FQNEAQ. The CDR3 consists of 15 residues. CDR3 protein: CASSLGADRGYGYTF. For the CDR3, the DNA is TGTGCCAGCAGCTTAGGGGCCGACAGGGGTTATGGCTACACCTTC. Filled out from reference TRBV7-8 and TRBJ1-2, the complete variable domain reads GAGVSQSPRYKVAKRGQDVALRCDPISGHVSLFWYQQALGQGPEFLTYFQNEAQLDKSGLPSDRFFAERPEGSVSTLKIQRTQQEDSAVYLCASSLGADRGYGYTFGSGTRLTVV.

This sequence joins TRBV19 and TRBJ2-2, with D possibly being TRBD1 (8 bases). The CDR3 is 14 amino acids. The germline V gene encodes CDR1 LNHDA and CDR2 SQIVND (reference sequence). Trimming removed 11 bases from V and 4 bases from J, with 17 bases in between. In nucleotides, the CDR3 is TGTGCCGGAGAAAACAGGGGGGGCACCGGGGAGCTGTTTTTT. The encoded protein is CAGENRGGTGELFF.

CDR3 loop: CASSELGAGSYEQYF. Written as DNA, the CDR3 is TGCGCCAGCAGTGAATTAGGGGCCGGCTCCTACGAGCAGTACTTC. The V call is TRBV10-2, the J call TRBJ2-7, with D maybe TRBD1 (5 bases). The V gene's germline CDR1 is WSHSY and CDR2 SAAADI. V lost 3 bases and J 0 bases, leaving 12 bases between the germline ends. The CDR3 extends over 15 amino acids.

V usage is TRBV14 and J usage is TRBJ1-2; D is unclear. The V gene's germline CDR1 is SGHDN and CDR2 FVKESK. There are 18 residues in the CDR3. The V end was cut by 3 bases, the J end by 0 bases, with 20 bases between. The DNA for the CDR3 is TGTGCCAGCAGCCAGATAGTCTCGGGCAGACCGACTAACTATGGCTACACCTTC. Amino acids: CASSQIVSGRPTNYGYTF.

The chain has TRBV12-3 or TRBV12-4 and TRBJ1-5; a possible D gene is TRBD1 (6 bases). V lost 6 bases and J 4 bases, leaving 10 bases between the germline ends. This CDR3 spans 13 amino acids. The CDR3 is CASRPGQNQPQHF. In DNA form, the CDR3 reads TGTGCCAGCAGACCAGGACAGAATCAGCCCCAGCATTTT.

A few counts support this clone. V gene TRBV19 combines with J gene TRBJ2-7; no clear D gene. Germline V gene lookup returns CDR1 LNHDA and CDR2 SQIVND (reference sequence). The V end was cut by 8 bases, the J end by 4 bases, with 9 bases between. There are 11 residues in the CDR3. CDR3: CASGSLYEQYF. CDR3 DNA sequence: TGTGCCAGTGGTTCCTTATACGAGCAGTACTTC. The full variable domain, with the rest looked up from reference TRBV19 and TRBJ2-7, is DGGITQSPKYLFRKEGQNVTLSCEQNLNHDAMYWYRQDPGQGLRLIYYSQIVNDFQKGDIAEGYSVSREKKESFPLTVTSAQKNPTAFYLCASGSLYEQYFGPGTRLTVT.

The sample holds a few counts of this clone. The chain employs TRBV15 and TRBJ1-5; D may be TRBD1 (6 bases). The CDR3 is 13 amino acids. Germline V gene sequence: CDR1 LNHNV, CDR2 YYDKDF (reference sequence). V lost 4 bases, J lost 2 bases, and 6 bases lay in between. The CDR3 spells CATSNRGNQPQHF. The CDR3 DNA reads TGTGCCACCAGCAACAGGGGCAATCAGCCCCAGCATTTT.

The chain is built from TRBV30 and TRBJ2-3; 9 bases match TRBD1. CDR3 length: 14 residues. V dropped 1 base and J dropped 3; count of bases not matched to a gene: 2. CDR1 is GTSNPN and CDR2 is SVGIG in the germline V gene (reference sequence). The CDR3, as DNA: TGTGCCTGGAGTGGGACAGGGGAGACAGATACGCAGTATTTT. This translates into CAWSGTGETDTQYF.

V gene TRBV18 combines with J gene TRBJ2-7; D ambiguous. This CDR3 is 14 amino acids long. The V end was cut by 1 base, the J end by 2 bases, with 9 bases between. Germline V CDR1 and CDR2: KGHSH, LQKENI. For the CDR3, the DNA is TGTGCCAGCTCACCACAGGGATTCACCTACGAGCAGTACTTC. Protein: CASSPQGFTYEQYF.

This chain connects TRBV28 to TRBJ1-2, with 8 bases that match TRBD1. With 2 bases clipped from V and 4 bases from J, the junction kept 3 bases outside the gene matches. This CDR3 has 14 residues. Germline V CDR1 and CDR2: MDHEN, SYDVKM. The chain's CDR3 is CASSLRDRGYGYTF. For the CDR3, the DNA is TGTGCCAGCAGTTTACGAGACAGGGGCTATGGCTACACCTTC.

This clone is large. V gene TRBV7-8 combines with J gene TRBJ2-7; 8 bases align to TRBD1. The CDR3 loop spans 13 amino acids. The germline CDR1 and CDR2 sequences are SGHVS and FQNEAQ. V lost 5 bases and J lost 2; bases outside the gene matches: 2. The CDR3 here is CASSVGQAYEQYF. In nucleotides, the CDR3 is TGTGCCAGCAGCGTGGGACAGGCCTACGAGCAGTACTTC.

The rearrangement uses TRBV6-2 or TRBV6-3 and TRBJ2-7; 9 bases agree with TRBD2. J gave up 1 base and V 5 bases, and 12 bases lay outside the gene matches. The CDR3 consists of 17 residues. Germline V gene data show CDR1 as MNHEY and CDR2 as SVGEGT. CDR3 protein: CASSTGTSRGVSYEQYF. Here the CDR3 DNA reads TGTGCCAGCAGTACGGGGACTAGCCGGGGGGTATCCTACGAGCAGTACTTC.

The count of this clone is one. The gene calls are TRBV5-6 and TRBJ1-2, with D possibly being TRBD1 (5 bases). The germline V and J ends were trimmed by 2 bases and 8 bases, with 7 bases remaining between them. This CDR3 is built from 11 residues. Germline V gene sequence: CDR1 SGHDT, CDR2 YYEEEE. Here the CDR3 DNA reads TGTGCCAGCAGCTTCAACAGGGGCTACACCTTC. This encodes CASSFNRGYTF.

The J gene is TRBJ2-5, the V gene TRBV20-1; D tentatively reads TRBD1 or TRBD2 (6 bases each). The CDR3 runs 13 residues. The V end was cut by 3 bases, the J end by 5 bases, with 13 bases between. The germline V gene encodes CDR1 DFQATT and CDR2 SNEGSKA (reference sequence). The CDR3 loop is CSASSRGRETQYF. The CDR3 DNA is TGCAGTGCTAGTTCCCGGGGGCGTGAGACCCAGTACTTC.

The chain is built from TRBV7-9 and TRBJ1-2, with TRBD1 matching over 7 bases. The CDR3 is made up of 15 amino acids. Germline V CDR1 and CDR2: SEHNR, FQNEAQ (reference sequence). V was pared by 3 bases and J by 2 bases, with 6 bases of the junction left unmatched. CDR3 protein: CASSFFTGVNYGYTF. CDR3 bases: TGTGCCAGCAGCTTTTTTACAGGGGTCAACTATGGCTACACCTTC.

The chain has TRBV9 and TRBJ1-2; the D gene is possibly TRBD1 (6 bases). The length of the CDR3 is 14 residues. Trimming took off 3 bases at V and 8 bases at J, with 17 bases between the two ends. The V gene's germline CDR1 is SGDLS and CDR2 YYNGEE. DNA of the CDR3: TGTGCCAGCAGCGACGGGACATCGAGGCGGGGCTACACCTTC. Translation gives CASSDGTSRRGYTF.

The V gene is TRBV6-5, the J gene TRBJ2-7, with TRBD1 matching 7 bases. CDR3 length: 14 amino acids. The germline V gene has CDR1 MNHEY and CDR2 SVGAGI. The junction had 6 bases not matched to a gene; V was cut back by 5 bases and J by 2 bases. In DNA form, the CDR3 reads TGTGCCAGCAGTACCGGGACAGTAGCCTACGAGCAGTACTTC. It codes for CASSTGTVAYEQYF.

The chain is built from TRBV5-1 and TRBJ1-2; TRBD1 agrees at 9 bases. Losses at the gene ends were 5 bases for V and 4 bases for J; bases not matched to a gene: 0. Germline V gives CDR1 SGHRS, CDR2 YFSETQ. This CDR3 is built from 12 residues. CDR3 nucleotide sequence: TGCGCCAGCAGGGACAGGGGCTATGGCTACACCTTC. Translation gives CASRDRGYGYTF.

The chain combines TRBV19 with TRBJ1-3; D is possibly TRBD1 (5 bases). The CDR3 loop spans 12 amino acids. V lost 6 bases and J lost 8, with 11 bases in between. Per the germline V gene, CDR1 is LNHDA and CDR2 is SQIVND (reference sequence). CDR3 protein: CASSPQGDTIYF. CDR3 sequence (DNA): TGTGCCAGTAGCCCGCAAGGGGACACCATATATTTT. Variable domain in full (rest from reference TRBV19 and TRBJ1-3): DGGITQSPKYLFRKEGQNVTLSCEQNLNHDAMYWYRQDPGQGLRLIYYSQIVNDFQKGDIAEGYSVSREKKESFPLTVTSAQKNPTAFYLCASSPQGDTIYFGEGSWLTVV.